The 22 T cell receptor beta chains below all came from one sample that was sequenced in a study of blood T cell repertoires in COVID-19. The assay was immunoSEQ multiplex PCR, and TCRdb's table has in-frame clones only and misses some. Of tens of thousands of clones in the sample, about 88% were seen once. Input material: peripheral blood. These receptor sequences come from a man aged 60 to 75 with acute or convalescent COVID-19.

V usage is TRBV6-5 and J usage is TRBJ1-1, with D perhaps TRBD1 (5 bases). CDR1 and CDR2 from the germline V gene are MNHEY and SVGAGI. The CDR3 extends over 16 amino acids. V was trimmed by 2 bases and J by 0 bases, leaving 13 bases between them. CDR3 region: CASSYTNRPLNTEAFF. The CDR3 DNA follows: TGTGCCAGCAGTTACACCAACAGGCCCCTGAACACTGAAGCTTTCTTT.

This clone was counted a few times. V and J are TRBV5-1 and TRBJ1-6; the match to TRBD1 covers 9 bases. Germline values: CDR1 SGHRS, CDR2 YFSETQ. J gave up 6 bases and V 4 bases, and 5 bases lay outside the gene matches. The CDR3 spans 15 residues. The CDR3 sequence is CASSAGTGTNSPLHF. The CDR3 coding sequence is TGCGCCAGCAGCGCCGGGACAGGGACTAATTCACCCCTCCACTTT.

J is TRBJ1-5 and V is TRBV12-3 or TRBV12-4; no reliable D call. The CDR3 extends over 13 amino acids. Trimming took 1 base from V and 3 from J, leaving 4 bases between them. The CDR3, as DNA: TGTGCCAGCAGTTTAGTCCTCAATCAGCCCCAGCATTTT. It yields the protein CASSLVLNQPQHF.

The chain joins TRBV3-1 (or the pseudogene TRBV3-2) to TRBJ2-7; D might be TRBD2 (5 bases). Between the trimmed V and J ends, which lost 1 base and 0 bases, there was a span of 10 bases. The CDR3 runs to 15 residues. Germline V gene data show CDR1 as LGHDT and CDR2 as YNNKEL (reference sequence). The CDR3 nucleotides are TGTGCCAGCAGCCAAGGGCTAGCTATCTCCTACGAGCAGTACTTC. This sequence encodes CASSQGLAISYEQYF.

The rearrangement links TRBV30 to TRBJ2-3; 9 nucleotides match TRBD2. This CDR3 has 16 residues. V was pared by 5 bases and J by 4 bases, with 13 bases of the junction left unmatched. Germline V lookup: CDR1 GTSNPN, CDR2 SVGIG (reference sequence). CDR3 DNA sequence: TGTGCCTGGCGCTTGGCGGGAGGGCCTGTTCCAGATACGCAGTATTTT. Its protein is CAWRLAGGPVPDTQYF. Using reference TRBV30 and TRBJ2-3 for the parts outside the CDR3, the full variable domain is SQTIHQWPATLVQPVGSPLSLECTVEGTSNPNLYWYRQAAGRGLQLLFYSVGIGQISSEVPQNLSASRPQDRQFILSSKKLLLSDSGFYLCAWRLAGGPVPDTQYFGPGTRLTVL.

The J gene is TRBJ1-4, the V gene TRBV7-8; TRBD1 aligns across 8 bases. After removal of 4 bases from V and 5 bases from J, the junction contained 3 bases not matched to a gene. The CDR3 length is 14 residues. The V gene's germline CDR1 is SGHVS and CDR2 FQNEAQ. CDR3 coding DNA: TGTGCCAGCAGCTCGGACAGGGAGAATGAAAAACTGTTTTTT. Translated, it gives CASSSDRENEKLFF.

This rearrangement joins TRBV5-1 to TRBJ2-3; the match to TRBD2 covers 11 bases. This CDR3 comprises 14 residues. V lost 3 bases to trimming and J lost 6 bases; unmatched junction nucleotides: 3. The germline gives CDR1 SGHRS, CDR2 YFSETQ. The CDR3 here is CASSSSGGRDTQYF. The DNA for the CDR3 is TGCGCCAGCAGCTCTAGCGGGGGGAGGGATACGCAGTATTTT.

The V call is TRBV4-2, the J call TRBJ1-5; TRBD1 matches 9 bases. The CDR3 is 16 residues long. V shed 5 bases and J 2 bases; nucleotides not matched to a gene: 7. In germline, CDR1 is LGHNA, CDR2 YNFKEQ. CDR3 protein: CASSTRTGVGNQPQHF. In nucleotides, the CDR3 is TGTGCCAGCAGCACCCGGACAGGGGTGGGCAATCAGCCCCAGCATTTT.

The chain is built from TRBV10-2 and TRBJ2-7; TRBD2 matches at 10 bases. The V gene end was trimmed by 6 bases and the J gene end by 6 bases; junction bases not matched to a gene: 8. Germline V gives CDR1 WSHSY, CDR2 SAAADI. There are 14 residues in the CDR3. Here the CDR3 DNA reads TGCGCCAGCAGCCCTAGCGGGAGTCTTGGCGAGCAGTACTTC. It encodes CASSPSGSLGEQYF.

The chain carries TRBV11-2 and TRBJ2-3; 8 bases map to TRBD2. V lost 5 bases and J lost 2; bases outside the gene matches: 6. The germline V gene encodes CDR1 SGHAT and CDR2 FQNNGV. The CDR3 is 15 residues long. CDR3 nucleotides: TGTGCCAGCAGCATTATAGCGGGACCCACAGATACGCAGTATTTT. It is translated as CASSIIAGPTDTQYF.

This clone was found many times. The chain links TRBV6-5 to TRBJ1-5; D gene ambiguous. The CDR3 is made up of 12 amino acids. The V end lost 7 bases, the J end lost 4 bases, and 8 bases lay between the germline ends. The V gene's germline CDR1 is MNHEY and CDR2 SVGAGI. This chain's CDR3 is CASTGWNQPQHF. The CDR3 region has the DNA TGTGCCAGCACAGGCTGGAATCAGCCCCAGCATTTT.

The chain recombines TRBV27 with TRBJ2-3, with TRBD2 matching over 7 bases. This CDR3 is built from 17 residues. The V segment lost 4 bases and the J segment 2 bases; nucleotides outside the gene matches: 12. Germline CDR1 is MNHEY and CDR2 is SMNVEV (reference sequence). The chain's CDR3 is CASSSVLTGGITDTQYF. The CDR3 DNA reads as TGTGCCAGCAGTTCCGTTTTAACGGGAGGAATCACAGATACGCAGTATTTT.

V gene TRBV6-5 combines with J gene TRBJ1-3; 7 bases are shared with TRBD1. The junction had 5 bases not matched to a gene; V was cut back by 6 bases and J by 0 bases. The CDR3 spans 15 residues. CDR1 and CDR2 from the germline V gene are MNHEY and SVGAGI. CDR3 DNA sequence: TGTGCCAGCAGGAGCGACAGGGCCTCTGGAAACACCATATATTTT. Amino acids: CASRSDRASGNTIYF.

The V gene is TRBV5-1, the J gene TRBJ2-7; TRBD2 is a possible D gene (5 bases). The germline gives CDR1 SGHRS, CDR2 YFSETQ. V was pared by 2 bases and J by 3 bases, with 15 bases between. This CDR3 spans 15 amino acids. The CDR3 protein is CASSLLQAANYEQYF. The CDR3 bases are TGCGCCAGCAGCTTATTGCAAGCGGCAAACTACGAGCAGTACTTC.

This chain links TRBV2 with TRBJ2-1, with a possible D match to TRBD2 (6 bases). This CDR3 is 14 amino acids long. The germline CDR1 and CDR2 sequences are SNHLY and FYNNEI. V lost 7 bases to trimming and J lost 5 bases, with 15 bases between them. CDR3 region: CASKGGTTNNEQFF. The CDR3, as DNA: TGTGCCAGCAAAGGCGGGACGACCAACAATGAGCAGTTCTTC.

J is TRBJ2-1 and V is TRBV18; maybe TRBD2 (6 bases). The CDR3 has 15 residues. Germline V CDR1 and CDR2: KGHSH, LQKENI. V lost 1 base, J lost 6 bases, and 13 bases lay in between. CDR3 loop: CASSPQLAGSNEQFF. For the CDR3, the DNA is TGTGCCAGCTCACCACAGCTAGCCGGGAGCAATGAGCAGTTCTTC.

This clone occurred once. The gene calls are TRBV7-2 and TRBJ2-7; TRBD2 matches 10 bases. This CDR3 spans 17 amino acids. Trimming removed 5 bases from V and 0 bases from J; junction bases left unmatched: 10. The germline gives CDR1 SGHTA, CDR2 FQGNSA. As DNA, the CDR3 is TGTGCCAGCAGCCTACGACTAGCGGGCGCCAACTCCTACGAGCAGTACTTC. This encodes CASSLRLAGANSYEQYF.

The rearrangement joins TRBV30 to TRBJ2-6, with 10 bases fitting TRBD2. Germline V gene data show CDR1 as GTSNPN and CDR2 as SVGIG (reference sequence). The V segment lost 0 bases and the J segment 4 bases; nucleotides outside the gene matches: 12. This CDR3 has 19 residues. In nucleotides, the CDR3 is TGTGCCTGGAGTGTATGGGTTAGCGGGGGGATTGGCGGGGCCAACGTCCTGACTTTC. Its protein is CAWSVWVSGGIGGANVLTF.

In its sample, this clone was seen once. The chain joins TRBV5-6 to TRBJ1-2; TRBD1 matches at 9 bases. The CDR3 is 13 residues long. CDR1 and CDR2 (germline): SGHDT, YYEEEE. Trimming removed 4 bases from V and 8 bases from J; junction bases left unmatched: 6. The CDR3 nucleotides read TGTGCCAGCAGCACCGGGACAGGGTTGGGCTACACCTTC. Its translation is CASSTGTGLGYTF.

The rearrangement uses TRBV7-8 and TRBJ1-2; D is uncertain. Germline loops: CDR1 SGHVS, CDR2 FQNEAQ. V shed 0 bases and J shed 7 bases, with 18 bases lying between them. The CDR3 is 16 residues long. DNA for the CDR3: TGTGCCAGCAGCTTAGCTGGGTTAACGGGATTGTCTGGCTACACCTTC. Encoded protein: CASSLAGLTGLSGYTF.

This rearrangement joins TRBV19 to TRBJ1-1; tentatively, D is TRBD1 (5 bases). The CDR3 is 14 amino acids. Germline V lookup: CDR1 LNHDA, CDR2 SQIVND (reference sequence). Between the trimmed V and J ends, which lost 7 bases and 5 bases, there was a span of 17 bases. DNA of the CDR3: TGTGCCAGTACCCGTCAAGGGGCGCGGACTGAAGCTTTCTTT. It is translated as CASTRQGARTEAFF. The variable domain in full, completed from reference TRBV19 and TRBJ1-1, reads DGGITQSPKYLFRKEGQNVTLSCEQNLNHDAMYWYRQDPGQGLRLIYYSQIVNDFQKGDIAEGYSVSREKKESFPLTVTSAQKNPTAFYLCASTRQGARTEAFFGQGTRLTVV.

V gene TRBV20-1 combines with J gene TRBJ2-7, with D unresolved. The germline gives CDR1 DFQATT, CDR2 SNEGSKA (reference sequence). V lost 0 bases and J lost 11, with 8 bases in between. The CDR3 is made up of 10 amino acids. DNA of the CDR3: TGCAGTGCTAGAGAGTACCAGGAGTACTTC. Its translation: CSAREYQEYF.